Following are 3 T cell receptor beta chains from one sample sequenced in a study of blood T cells in healthy people across ages. Alongside a J-beta primer mix, a sample-barcoded 5' primer served in a second PCR lasting 7 to 11 cycles. From the 5' RACE reads, TCRdb called clonotypes with MiXCR, one entry per CDR3 protein. The sample carries fewer than 650,000 distinct CDR3 sequences, over 25% recorded once. The same sample was also studied in work on T cells of mothers and their children.

Sequencing used blood. These receptors were taken from a boy aged 2-9 years in good health.

This clonotype was seen only a few times. The CDR3 region is CASSFGNTYGYTF. CDR3 in DNA: TGTGCCAGCAGTTTCGGCAATACCTATGGCTACACCTTC. The J gene is TRBJ1-2, the V gene TRBV28, with D unresolved. V was clipped by 3 bases and J by 4 bases, with 9 bases between them. From germline, CDR1 is MDHEN and CDR2 SYDVKM. The CDR3 covers 13 residues.

The V and J genes are TRBV29-1 and TRBJ2-1, with D maybe TRBD1 (6 bases). From germline, CDR1 is SQVTM and CDR2 ANQGSEA. V lost 7 bases and J 8 bases, leaving 9 bases between the germline ends. CDR3 length equals 10 residues. CDR3 coding DNA: TGCAGCGCAGGGGACGATGAGCAGTTCTTC. Translation: CSAGDDEQFF.

This chain connects TRBV11-2 to TRBJ2-2, with 8 bases matching TRBD2. The CDR3 spans 17 residues. V lost 4 bases, J lost 0 bases, and 7 bases stayed unmatched. The germline V gene encodes CDR1 SGHAT and CDR2 FQNNGV. The CDR3 DNA reads TGTGCCAGCAGCTACCACGGGGGGGCCGCGAACACCGGGGAGCTGTTTTTT. This encodes CASSYHGGAANTGELFF.